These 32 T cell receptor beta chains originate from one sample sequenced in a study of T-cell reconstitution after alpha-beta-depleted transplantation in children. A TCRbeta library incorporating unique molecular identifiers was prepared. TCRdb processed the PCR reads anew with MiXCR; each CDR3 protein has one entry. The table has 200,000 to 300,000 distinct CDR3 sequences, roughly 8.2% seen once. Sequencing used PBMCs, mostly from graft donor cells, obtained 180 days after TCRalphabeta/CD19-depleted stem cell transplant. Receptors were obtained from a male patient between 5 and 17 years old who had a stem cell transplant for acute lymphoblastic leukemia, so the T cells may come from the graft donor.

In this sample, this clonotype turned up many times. The CDR3 nucleotides are TGTGCCAGCAGCCAAGACGGCAATCAGCCCCAGCATTTT. Translation gives CASSQDGNQPQHF. The V call is TRBV3-1, the J call TRBJ1-5, with unresolved D. The CDR3 sequence is 13 residues long. Germline V gives CDR1 LGHDT, CDR2 YNNKEL (reference sequence). Between the trimmed V and J ends, which lost 0 bases and 2 bases, there was a span of 2 bases.

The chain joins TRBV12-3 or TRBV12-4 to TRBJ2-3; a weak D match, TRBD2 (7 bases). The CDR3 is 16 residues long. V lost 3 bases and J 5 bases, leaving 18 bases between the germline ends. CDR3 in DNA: TGTGCCAGCAGTTTCAGGGCCTGGGGGGGCAAAGATACGCAGTATTTT. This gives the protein CASSFRAWGGKDTQYF.

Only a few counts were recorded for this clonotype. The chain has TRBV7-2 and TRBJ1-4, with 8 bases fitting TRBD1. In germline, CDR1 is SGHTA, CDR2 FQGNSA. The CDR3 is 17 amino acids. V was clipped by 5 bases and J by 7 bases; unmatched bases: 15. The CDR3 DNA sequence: TGTGCCAGCAGCCGCGGGACAGGTTATTCCTTAGGTGAAAAACTGTTTTTT. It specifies CASSRGTGYSLGEKLFF.

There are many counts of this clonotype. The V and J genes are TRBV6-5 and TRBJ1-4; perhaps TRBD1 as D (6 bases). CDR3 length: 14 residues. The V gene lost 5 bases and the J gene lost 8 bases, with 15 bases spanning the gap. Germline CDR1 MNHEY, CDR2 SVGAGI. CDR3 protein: CASSTTGIGEKLFF. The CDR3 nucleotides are TGTGCCAGCAGTACTACAGGGATAGGAGAAAAACTGTTTTTT.

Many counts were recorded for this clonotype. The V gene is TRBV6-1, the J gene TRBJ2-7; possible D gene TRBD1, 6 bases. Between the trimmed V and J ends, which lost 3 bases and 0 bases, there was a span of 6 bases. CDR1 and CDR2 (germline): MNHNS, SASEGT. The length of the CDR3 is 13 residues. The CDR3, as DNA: TGTGCCAGCAGTGAGGGGGCCTCCTACGAGCAGTACTTC. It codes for CASSEGASYEQYF.

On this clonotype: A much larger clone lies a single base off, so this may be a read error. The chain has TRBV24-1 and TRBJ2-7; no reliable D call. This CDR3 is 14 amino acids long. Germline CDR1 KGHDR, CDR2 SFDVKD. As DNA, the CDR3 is TGTGCCACCAGTGATGCACGGACCTCCTACGAGCAGCACTTC. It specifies CATSDARTSYEQHF.

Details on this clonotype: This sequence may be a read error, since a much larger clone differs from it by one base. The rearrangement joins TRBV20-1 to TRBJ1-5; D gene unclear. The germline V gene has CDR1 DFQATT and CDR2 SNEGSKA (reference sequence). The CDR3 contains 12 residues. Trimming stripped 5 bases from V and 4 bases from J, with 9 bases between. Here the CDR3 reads CSAATANQPQHF. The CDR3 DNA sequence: TGCAGTGCTGCGACGGCTAATCAGCCCCAGCATTTT.

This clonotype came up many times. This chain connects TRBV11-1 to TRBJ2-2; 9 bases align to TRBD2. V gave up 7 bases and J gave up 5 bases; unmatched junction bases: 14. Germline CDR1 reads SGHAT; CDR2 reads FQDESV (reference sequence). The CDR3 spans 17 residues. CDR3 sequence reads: CASISMWREGETGELFF. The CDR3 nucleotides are TGTGCCAGCATCTCCATGTGGCGGGAGGGCGAAACCGGGGAGCTGTTTTTT.

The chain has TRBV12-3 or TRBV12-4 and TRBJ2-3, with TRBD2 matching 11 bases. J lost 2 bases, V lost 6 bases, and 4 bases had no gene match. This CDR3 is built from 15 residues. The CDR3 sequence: CASRLAGGFTDTQYF. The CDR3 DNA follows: TGTGCCAGCAGGCTAGCGGGGGGCTTCACAGATACGCAGTATTTT.

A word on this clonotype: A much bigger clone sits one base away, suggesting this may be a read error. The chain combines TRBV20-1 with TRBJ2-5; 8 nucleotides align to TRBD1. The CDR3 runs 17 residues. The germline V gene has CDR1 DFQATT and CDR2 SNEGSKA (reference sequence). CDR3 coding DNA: TGCTGTGCTAGGAACCAGACAGGGGACCTTTTCCACGAGACCCAGTACTTC. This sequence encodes CCARNQTGDLFHETQYF.

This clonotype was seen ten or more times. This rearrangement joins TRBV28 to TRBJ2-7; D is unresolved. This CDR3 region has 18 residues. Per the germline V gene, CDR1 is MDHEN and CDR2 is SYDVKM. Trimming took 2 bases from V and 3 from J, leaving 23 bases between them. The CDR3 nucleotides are TGTGCCAGCAGTTTACGTTACGGAATTTTCCGAACCTTCTACGAGCAGTACTTC. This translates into CASSLRYGIFRTFYEQYF.

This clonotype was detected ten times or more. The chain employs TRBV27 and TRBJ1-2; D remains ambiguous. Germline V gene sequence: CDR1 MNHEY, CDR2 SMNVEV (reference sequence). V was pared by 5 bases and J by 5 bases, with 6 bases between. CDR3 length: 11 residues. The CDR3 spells CASSAGYGYTF. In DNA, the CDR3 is TGTGCCAGCAGTGCTGGGTATGGCTACACCTTC.

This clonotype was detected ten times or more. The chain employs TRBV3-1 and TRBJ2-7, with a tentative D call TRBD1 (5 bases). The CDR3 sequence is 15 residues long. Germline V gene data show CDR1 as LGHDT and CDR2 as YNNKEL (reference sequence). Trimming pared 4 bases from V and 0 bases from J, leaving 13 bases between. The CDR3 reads CASSRFQTDSYEQYF. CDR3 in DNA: TGTGCCAGCAGCCGCTTTCAGACAGACTCCTACGAGCAGTACTTC.

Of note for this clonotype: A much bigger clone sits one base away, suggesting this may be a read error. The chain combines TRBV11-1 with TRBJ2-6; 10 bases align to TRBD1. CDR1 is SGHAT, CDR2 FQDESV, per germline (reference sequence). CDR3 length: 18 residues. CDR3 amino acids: CASSPRGQGTSGANVLPF. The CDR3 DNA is TGTGCCAGCAGCCCCCGGGGACAGGGGACCTCTGGGGCCAACGTCCTGCCTTTC.

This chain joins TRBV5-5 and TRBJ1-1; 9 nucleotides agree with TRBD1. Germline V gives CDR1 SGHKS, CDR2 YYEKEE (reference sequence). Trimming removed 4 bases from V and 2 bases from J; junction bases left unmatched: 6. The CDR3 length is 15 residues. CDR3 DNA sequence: TGTGCCAGCAGCGGGACAGGGTTCCTTAACACTGAAGCTTTCTTT. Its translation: CASSGTGFLNTEAFF.

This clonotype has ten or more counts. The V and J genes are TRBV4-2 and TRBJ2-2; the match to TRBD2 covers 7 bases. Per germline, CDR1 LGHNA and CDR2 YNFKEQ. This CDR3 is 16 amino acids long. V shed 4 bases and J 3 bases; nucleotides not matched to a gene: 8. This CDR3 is CASSRRGGGDTGELFF. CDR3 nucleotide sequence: TGTGCCAGCAGCCGGAGGGGCGGGGGTGACACCGGGGAGCTGTTTTTT.

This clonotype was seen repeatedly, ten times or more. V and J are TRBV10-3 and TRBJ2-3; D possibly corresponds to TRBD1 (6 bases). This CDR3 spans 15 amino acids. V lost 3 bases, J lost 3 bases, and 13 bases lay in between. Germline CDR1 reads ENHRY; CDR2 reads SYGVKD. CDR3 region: CAISDDRSRTDTQYF. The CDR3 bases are TGTGCCATCAGTGACGACAGGAGTAGGACAGATACGCAGTATTTT.

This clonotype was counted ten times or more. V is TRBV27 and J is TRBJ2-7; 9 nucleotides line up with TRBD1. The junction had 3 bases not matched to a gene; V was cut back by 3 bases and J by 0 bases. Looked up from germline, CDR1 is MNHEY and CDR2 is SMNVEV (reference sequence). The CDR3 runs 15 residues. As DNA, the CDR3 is TGTGCCAGCAGTTTCGGGACAGGGCCCTCCTACGAGCAGTACTTC. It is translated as CASSFGTGPSYEQYF.

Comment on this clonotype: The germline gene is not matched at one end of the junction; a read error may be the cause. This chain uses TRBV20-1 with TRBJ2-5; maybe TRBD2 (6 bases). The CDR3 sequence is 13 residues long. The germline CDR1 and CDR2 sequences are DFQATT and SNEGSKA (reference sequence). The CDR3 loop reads CIALSGLPETQYF. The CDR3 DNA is TGCATTGCTCTTTCGGGACTCCCAGAGACCCAGTACTTC.

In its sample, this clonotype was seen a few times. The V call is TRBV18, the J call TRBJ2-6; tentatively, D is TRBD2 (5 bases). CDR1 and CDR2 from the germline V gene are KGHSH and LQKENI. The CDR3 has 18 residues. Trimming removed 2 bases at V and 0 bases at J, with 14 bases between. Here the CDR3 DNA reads TGTGCCAGCTCACCATCGGGGTACGGTAACTCTGGGGCCAACGTCCTGACTTTC. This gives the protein CASSPSGYGNSGANVLTF.

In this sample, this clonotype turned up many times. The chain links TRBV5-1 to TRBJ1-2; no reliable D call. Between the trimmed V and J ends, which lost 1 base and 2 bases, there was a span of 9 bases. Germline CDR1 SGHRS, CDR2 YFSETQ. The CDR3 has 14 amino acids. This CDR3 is CASSLRESNYGYTF. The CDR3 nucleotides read TGCGCCAGCAGCTTGAGGGAATCCAACTATGGCTACACCTTC.

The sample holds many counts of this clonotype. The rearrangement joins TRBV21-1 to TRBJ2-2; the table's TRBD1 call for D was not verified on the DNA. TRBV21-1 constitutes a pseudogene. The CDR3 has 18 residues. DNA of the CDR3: TGTGCCAGCAGCAAAGGACCCCAGTCGCGACCTCACACCGGGGAGCTGTTTTTT. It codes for CASSKGPQSRPHTGELFF.

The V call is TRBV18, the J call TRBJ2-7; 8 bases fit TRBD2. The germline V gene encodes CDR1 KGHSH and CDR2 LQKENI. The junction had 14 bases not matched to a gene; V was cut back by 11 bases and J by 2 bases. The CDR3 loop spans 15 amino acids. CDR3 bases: TGTGCCTCCGTAAAACTTACTAGCGGCGCCTACGAGCAGTACTTC. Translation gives CASVKLTSGAYEQYF.

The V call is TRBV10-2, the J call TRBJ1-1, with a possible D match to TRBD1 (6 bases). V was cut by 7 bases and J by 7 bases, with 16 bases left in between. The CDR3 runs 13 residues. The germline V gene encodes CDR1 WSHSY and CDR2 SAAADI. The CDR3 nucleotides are TGCGCCAGCACCGGGGGCCTCCTCTTTGAAGCTTTCTTT. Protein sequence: CASTGGLLFEAFF.

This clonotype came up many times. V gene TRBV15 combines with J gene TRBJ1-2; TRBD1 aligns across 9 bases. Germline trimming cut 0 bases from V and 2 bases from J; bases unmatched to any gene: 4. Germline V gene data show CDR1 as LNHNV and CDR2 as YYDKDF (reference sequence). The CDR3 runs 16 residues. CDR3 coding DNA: TGTGCCACCAGCAGAGATAAGGGACAGGGCAACTATGGCTACACCTTC. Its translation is CATSRDKGQGNYGYTF.

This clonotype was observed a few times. The CDR3 protein is CASSQDRAHGYTF. The CDR3 DNA reads TGTGCCAGCAGTCAGGACAGGGCCCATGGCTACACCTTC. This rearrangement joins TRBV7-2 to TRBJ1-2, with TRBD1 identical over 8 bases. V was pared by 6 bases and J by 6 bases, with 6 bases of the junction left unmatched. This CDR3 is built from 13 residues. CDR1 and CDR2 from the germline V gene are SGHTA and FQGNSA. The full variable domain, with the rest looked up from reference TRBV7-2 and TRBJ1-2, is GAGVSQSPSNKVTEKGKDVELRCDPISGHTALYWYRQSLGQGLEFLIYFQGNSAPDKSGLPSDRFSAERTGGSVSTLTIQRTQQEDSAVYLCASSQDRAHGYTFGSGTRLTVV.

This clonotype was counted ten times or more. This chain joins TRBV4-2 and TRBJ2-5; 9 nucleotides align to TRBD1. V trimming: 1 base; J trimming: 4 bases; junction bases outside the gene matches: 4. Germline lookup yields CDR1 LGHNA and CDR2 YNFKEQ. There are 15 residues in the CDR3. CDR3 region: CASSQARGQGETQYF. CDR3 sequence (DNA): TGTGCCAGCAGCCAAGCTAGGGGACAGGGAGAGACCCAGTACTTC.

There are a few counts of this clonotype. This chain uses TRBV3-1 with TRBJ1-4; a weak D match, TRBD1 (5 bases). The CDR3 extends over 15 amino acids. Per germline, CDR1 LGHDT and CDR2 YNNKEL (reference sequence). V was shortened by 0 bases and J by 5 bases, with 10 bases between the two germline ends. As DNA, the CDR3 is TGTGCCAGCAGCCAAGATGGGGCAGGGAATGAAAAACTGTTTTTT. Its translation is CASSQDGAGNEKLFF.

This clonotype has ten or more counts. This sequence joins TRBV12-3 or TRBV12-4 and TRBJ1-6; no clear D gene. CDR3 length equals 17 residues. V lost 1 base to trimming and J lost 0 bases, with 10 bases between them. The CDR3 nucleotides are TGTGCCAGCAGTTTAGAATTCAGGAGCTCCTATAATTCACCCCTCCACTTT. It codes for CASSLEFRSSYNSPLHF.

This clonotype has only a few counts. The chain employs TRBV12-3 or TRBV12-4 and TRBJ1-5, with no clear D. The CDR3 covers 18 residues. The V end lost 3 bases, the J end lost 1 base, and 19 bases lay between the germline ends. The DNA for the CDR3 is TGTGCCAGCAGTTTTGACGCTTCCGAATTAGGGAGCAATCAGCCCCAGCATTTT. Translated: CASSFDASELGSNQPQHF.

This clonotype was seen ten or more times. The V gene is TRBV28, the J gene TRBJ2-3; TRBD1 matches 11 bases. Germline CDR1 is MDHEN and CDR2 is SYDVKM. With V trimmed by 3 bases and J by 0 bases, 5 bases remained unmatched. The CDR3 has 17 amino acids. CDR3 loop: CASSFPGQGASTDTQYF. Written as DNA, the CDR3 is TGTGCCAGCAGTTTCCCTGGACAGGGGGCTAGCACAGATACGCAGTATTTT.

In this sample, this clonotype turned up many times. The CDR3 nucleotides are TGTGCCAGCAGCCCGGGGAGGGGCATAGATACGCAGTATTTT. Encoded protein: CASSPGRGIDTQYF. The V call is TRBV7-2, the J call TRBJ2-3, with TRBD2 matching 7 bases. The germline V gene encodes CDR1 SGHTA and CDR2 FQGNSA. The CDR3 consists of 14 residues. Losses at the gene ends were 5 bases for V and 5 bases for J; bases not matched to a gene: 7. Looking up the rest from reference TRBV7-2 and TRBJ2-3 gives the full variable domain: GAGVSQSPSNKVTEKGKDVELRCDPISGHTALYWYRQSLGQGLEFLIYFQGNSAPDKSGLPSDRFSAERTGGSVSTLTIQRTQQEDSAVYLCASSPGRGIDTQYFGPGTRLTVL.